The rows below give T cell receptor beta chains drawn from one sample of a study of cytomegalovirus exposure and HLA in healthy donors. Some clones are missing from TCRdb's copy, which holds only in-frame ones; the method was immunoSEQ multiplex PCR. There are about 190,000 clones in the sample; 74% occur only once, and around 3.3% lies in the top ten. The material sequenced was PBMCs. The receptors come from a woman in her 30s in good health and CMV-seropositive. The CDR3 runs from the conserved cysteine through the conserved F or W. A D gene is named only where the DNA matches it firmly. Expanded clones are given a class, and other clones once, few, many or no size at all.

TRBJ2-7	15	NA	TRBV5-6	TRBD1	CASSRDREAIYEQYF	TGTGCCAGCAGCCGGGACAGGGAGGCAATCTACGAGCAGTACTTC
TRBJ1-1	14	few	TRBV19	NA	CASNLGQGGWEAFF	TGTGCCAGTAACCTCGGGCAGGGTGGCTGGGAAGCTTTCTTT
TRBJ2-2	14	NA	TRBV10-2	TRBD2	CASSIGLVFGELFF	TGCGCCAGCAGCATAGGACTAGTTTTCGGGGAGCTGTTTTTT
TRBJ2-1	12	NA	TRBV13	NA	CASSSRGSEEFF	TGTGCCAGCAGCTCTCGTGGTAGCGAGGAGTTCTTC
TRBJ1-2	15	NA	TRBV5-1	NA	CASSPTPTDNYGYTF	TGCGCCAGCAGCCCTACCCCGACAGACAACTATGGCTACACCTTC
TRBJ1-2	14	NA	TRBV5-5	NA	CASSPAGERYGYTF	TGTGCCAGCAGCCCGGCAGGGGAAAGGTACGGCTACACCTTC
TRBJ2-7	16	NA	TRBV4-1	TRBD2	CASSQVRLAVSYEQYF	TGCGCCAGCAGCCAAGTGAGGCTAGCGGTAAGCTACGAGCAGTACTTC
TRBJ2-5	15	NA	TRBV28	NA	CASSVTNPNQETQYF	TGTGCCAGCAGCGTAACTAACCCCAATCAAGAGACCCAGTACTTC
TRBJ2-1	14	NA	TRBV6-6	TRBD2	CASSGLAGVNEQFF	TGTGCCAGCAGTGGACTAGCGGGGGTCAATGAGCAGTTCTTC
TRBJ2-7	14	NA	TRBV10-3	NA	CAISDNRVRYEQYF	TGTGCCATCAGTGACAACAGGGTGAGATACGAGCAGTACTTC
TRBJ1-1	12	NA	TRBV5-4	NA	CASSRLNTEAFF	TGTGCCAGCAGCAGACTAAACACTGAAGCTTTCTTT
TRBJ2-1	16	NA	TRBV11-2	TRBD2	CASSSRGLAGNNEQFF	TGTGCCAGCAGCTCGAGGGGACTAGCGGGAAACAATGAGCAGTTCTTC
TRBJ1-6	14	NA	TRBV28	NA	CASSLSGGESPLHF	TGTGCCAGCAGTTTATCTGGGGGCGAATCACCCCTCCACTTT
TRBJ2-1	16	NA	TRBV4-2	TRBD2	CASSQALSGGPDEQFF	TGTGCCAGCAGCCAAGCCCTATCGGGAGGGCCAGATGAGCAGTTCTTC
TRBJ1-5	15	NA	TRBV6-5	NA	CASRGPGVGNQPQHF	TGTGCCAGCAGGGGGCCAGGGGTGGGCAATCAGCCCCAGCATTTT